The next 7 T cell receptor beta chains were all read from a single sample in a study of CD8+CD57+ T cells in acquired aplastic anemia. Genomic DNA was employed as the template in profiling TCR beta VDJ and CDR3. TCRdb used MiXCR to reprocess the reads, holding one entry per CDR3 protein. The repertoire holds about 190,000 distinct CDR3 sequences, with 40% to 50% as singletons. Patients chosen for sequencing had shown CD8+CD57+ cell expansion by flow cytometry. The sequenced sample consisted of sorted CD4+, CD8+, or CD8+CD57+ T cells (not recorded which) from PBMCs. The receptors originated from a human donor with aplastic anemia.

The CDR3 DNA reads TGTGCCACCAGCTCCCGACAGACGGAACGTACCATATATTTT. This encodes CATSSRQTERTIYF. The V and J genes are TRBV15 and TRBJ1-3; D is perhaps TRBD1 (5 bases). Germline V CDR1 and CDR2: LNHNV, YYDKDF (reference sequence). V lost 5 bases and J lost 10, with 18 bases in between. The CDR3 runs to 14 residues.

About this clonotype: This may be a read error, as it is one base from a much larger clone. The chain joins TRBV11-3 to TRBJ2-7; D is tentatively TRBD1 or TRBD2 (5 bases each). V lost 1 base and J lost 2, with 12 bases in between. Per the germline V gene, CDR1 is SGHNT and CDR2 is YENEEA. CDR3 size: 15 residues. The CDR3 DNA follows: TGTGCCAGCAGCTTAGTCCAGTGGGGGACCTACGAGCAGTACTTC. This translates into CASSLVQWGTYEQYF.

This clonotype was observed at least ten times. The CDR3 here is CAISEWQISNQPQHF. CDR3 nucleotide sequence: TGTGCCATCAGTGAGTGGCAAATTAGCAATCAGCCCCAGCATTTT. V gene TRBV10-3 combines with J gene TRBJ1-5; D remains unclear. This CDR3 spans 15 amino acids. V gave up 1 base and J gave up 0 bases, with 7 bases separating them. Looked up from germline, CDR1 is ENHRY and CDR2 is SYGVKD.

This chain uses TRBV20-1 with TRBJ2-6; 11 positions agree with TRBD2. Trimming removed 4 bases from V and 0 bases from J; junction bases left unmatched: 14. Germline V CDR1 and CDR2: DFQATT, SNEGSKA (reference sequence). The length of the CDR3 is 20 residues. The CDR3 loop reads CSATLAGGPVQSSGANVLTF. The CDR3 DNA reads TGCAGTGCTACCTTAGCGGGGGGGCCCGTCCAGAGCTCTGGGGCCAACGTCCTGACTTTC.

Many counts were recorded for this clonotype. This sequence joins TRBV30 and TRBJ1-6; unclear D gene. V was pared by 4 bases and J by 11 bases, with 6 bases between. The CDR3 spans 10 residues. Germline assignment: CDR1 GTSNPN and CDR2 SVGIG (reference sequence). The CDR3 nucleotides read TGTGCCTGGATGCGCCCACCCCTCCACTTT. It yields the protein CAWMRPPLHF.

The chain recombines TRBV7-2 with TRBJ1-1, with no clear D. The V and J ends lost 5 bases and 9 bases respectively, with 16 bases between them. The CDR3 extends over 13 amino acids. The germline gives CDR1 SGHTA, CDR2 FQGNSA. The CDR3 nucleotides are TGTGCCAGCAGCCAGCGCAGTAGTGCGAAAGCTTTCTTT. This codes for CASSQRSSAKAFF.

The chain recombines TRBV5-6 with TRBJ1-3, with a tentative D call TRBD1 (5 bases). The CDR3 covers 16 residues. CDR1 is SGHDT, CDR2 YYEEEE, per germline. V was clipped by 3 bases and J by 0 bases, with 13 bases between them. This CDR3 reads CASSYAPRGSGNTIYF. The CDR3 coding sequence is TGTGCCAGCAGCTACGCCCCGAGGGGCTCTGGAAACACCATATATTTT.